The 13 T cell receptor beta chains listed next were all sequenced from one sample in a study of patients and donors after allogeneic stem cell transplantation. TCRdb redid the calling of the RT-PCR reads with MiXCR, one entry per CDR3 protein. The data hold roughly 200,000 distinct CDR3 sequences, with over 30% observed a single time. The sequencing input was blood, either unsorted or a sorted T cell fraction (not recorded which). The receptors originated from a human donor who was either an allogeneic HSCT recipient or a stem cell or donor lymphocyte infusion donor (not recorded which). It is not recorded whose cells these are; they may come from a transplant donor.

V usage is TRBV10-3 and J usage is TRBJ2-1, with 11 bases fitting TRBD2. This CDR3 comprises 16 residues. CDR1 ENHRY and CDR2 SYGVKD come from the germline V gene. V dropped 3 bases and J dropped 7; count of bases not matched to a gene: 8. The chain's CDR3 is CAISDLSGGALNEQFF. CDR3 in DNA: TGTGCCATCAGTGATCTTAGCGGGGGGGCCTTGAATGAGCAGTTCTTC.

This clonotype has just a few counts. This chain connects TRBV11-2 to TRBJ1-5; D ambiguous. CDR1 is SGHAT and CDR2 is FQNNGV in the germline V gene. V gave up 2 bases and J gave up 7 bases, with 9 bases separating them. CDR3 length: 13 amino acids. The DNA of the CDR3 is TGTGCCAGCAGCTTACAGCTGGGGCAGCCCCAGCATTTT. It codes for CASSLQLGQPQHF.

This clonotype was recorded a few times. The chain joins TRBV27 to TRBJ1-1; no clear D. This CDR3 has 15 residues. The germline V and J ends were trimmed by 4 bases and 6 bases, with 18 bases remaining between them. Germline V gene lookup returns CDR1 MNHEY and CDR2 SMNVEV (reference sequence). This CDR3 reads CASSSRWGGSPEAFF. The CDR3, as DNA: TGTGCCAGCAGTTCCCGTTGGGGTGGGAGCCCTGAAGCTTTCTTT.

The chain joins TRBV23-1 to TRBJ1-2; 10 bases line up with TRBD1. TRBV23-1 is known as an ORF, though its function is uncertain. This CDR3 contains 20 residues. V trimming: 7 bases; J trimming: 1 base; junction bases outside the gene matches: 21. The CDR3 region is CASNGLGPRARTGGNYGYTF. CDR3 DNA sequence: TGCGCCAGCAACGGCCTAGGTCCTCGGGCCCGGACAGGGGGTAACTATGGCTACACCTTC.

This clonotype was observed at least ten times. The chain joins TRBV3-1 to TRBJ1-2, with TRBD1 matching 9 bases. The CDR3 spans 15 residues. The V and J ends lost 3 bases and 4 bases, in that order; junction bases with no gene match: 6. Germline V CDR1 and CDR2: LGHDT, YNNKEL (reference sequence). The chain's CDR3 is CASSQISQGAYGYTF. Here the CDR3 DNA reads TGTGCCAGCAGCCAGATCTCACAGGGGGCCTATGGCTACACCTTC.

The CDR3 loop is CASSGGARDEKLFF. The CDR3 region has the DNA TGTGCCAGCAGTGGAGGGGCGCGGGATGAAAAACTGTTTTTT. V is TRBV6-1 and J is TRBJ1-4; possible D gene TRBD1, 5 bases. CDR3 length equals 14 residues. Germline loops: CDR1 MNHNS, CDR2 SASEGT. The V gene lost 4 bases and the J gene lost 6 bases, with 12 bases spanning the gap.

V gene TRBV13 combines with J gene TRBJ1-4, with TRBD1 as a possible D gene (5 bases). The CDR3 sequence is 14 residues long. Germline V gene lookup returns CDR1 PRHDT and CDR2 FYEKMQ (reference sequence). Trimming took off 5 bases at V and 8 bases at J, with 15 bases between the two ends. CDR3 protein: CASSTKGLEEKLFF. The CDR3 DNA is TGTGCCAGCAGCACCAAGGGGTTAGAGGAAAAACTGTTTTTT.

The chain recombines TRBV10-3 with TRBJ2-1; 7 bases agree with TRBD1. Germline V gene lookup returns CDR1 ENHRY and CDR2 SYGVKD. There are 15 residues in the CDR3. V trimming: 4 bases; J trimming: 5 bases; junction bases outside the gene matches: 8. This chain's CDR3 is CAISVRETGHNEQFF. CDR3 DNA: TGTGCCATCAGTGTACGCGAGACAGGGCACAATGAGCAGTTCTTC.

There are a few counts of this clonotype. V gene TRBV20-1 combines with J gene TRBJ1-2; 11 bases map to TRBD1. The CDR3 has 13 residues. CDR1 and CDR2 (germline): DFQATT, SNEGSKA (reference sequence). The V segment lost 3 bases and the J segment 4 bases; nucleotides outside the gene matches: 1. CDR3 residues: CSARDRGLYGYTF. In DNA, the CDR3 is TGCAGTGCTAGGGACAGGGGGCTCTATGGCTACACCTTC.

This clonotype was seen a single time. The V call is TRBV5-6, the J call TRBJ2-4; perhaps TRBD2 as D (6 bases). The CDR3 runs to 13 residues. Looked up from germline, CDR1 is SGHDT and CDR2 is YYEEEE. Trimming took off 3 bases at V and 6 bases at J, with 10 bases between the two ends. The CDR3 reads CASSSLGGNIQYF. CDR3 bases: TGTGCCAGCAGCTCCCTGGGAGGAAACATTCAGTACTTC.

In nucleotides, the CDR3 is TGTGCCAGCAGTCTACAACAGGGATACCCGACGAATGAGCAGTTCTTC. Its translation is CASSLQQGYPTNEQFF. This sequence joins TRBV28 and TRBJ2-1; TRBD1 is a possible D gene (6 bases). CDR1 MDHEN and CDR2 SYDVKM come from the germline V gene. V lost 5 bases to trimming and J lost 7 bases, with 21 bases between them. The CDR3 sequence is 16 residues long. Variable domain in full (rest from reference TRBV28 and TRBJ2-1): DVKVTQSSRYLVKRTGEKVFLECVQDMDHENMFWYRQDPGLGLRLIYFSYDVKMKEKGDIPEGYSVSREKKERFSLILESASTNQTSMYLCASSLQQGYPTNEQFFGPGTRLTVL.

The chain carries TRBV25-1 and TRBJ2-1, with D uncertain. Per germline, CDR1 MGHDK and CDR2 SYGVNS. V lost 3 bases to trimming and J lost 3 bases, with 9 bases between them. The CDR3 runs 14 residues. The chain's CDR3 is CASSDGGYYNEQFF. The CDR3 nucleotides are TGTGCCAGCAGTGACGGCGGCTACTACAATGAGCAGTTCTTC.

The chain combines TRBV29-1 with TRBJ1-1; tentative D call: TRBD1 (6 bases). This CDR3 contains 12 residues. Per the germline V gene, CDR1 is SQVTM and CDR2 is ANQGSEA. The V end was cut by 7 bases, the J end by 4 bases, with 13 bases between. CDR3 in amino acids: CSGRGASTEAFF. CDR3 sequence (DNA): TGCAGCGGAAGGGGGGCGTCCACTGAAGCTTTCTTT.